A single sample is the source of the 30 T cell receptor beta chains below, sequenced in a study of breast tumors, draining lymph nodes, adjacent tissues. TCRdb re-derived calls from the multiplex PCR reads in MiXCR, one entry per CDR3 protein. The repertoire holds about 89,000 distinct CDR3 sequences, with roughly 30% as singletons. Breast cancer patients provided tissue from their axillary draining lymph nodes. Sample: axillary lymph node tissue. The receptor set was obtained from a female donor with breast cancer. Some clones in this sample may be carry-over from other donors' samples.

This clonotype appeared many times. V and J are TRBV12-3 or TRBV12-4 and TRBJ1-5; maybe TRBD1 (5 bases). The CDR3 runs 16 residues. With 6 bases removed from V and 2 bases from J, the gap between germline ends came to 17 bases. The CDR3 loop reads CASSLQTGVGNQPQHF. CDR3 DNA sequence: TGTGCCAGCAGCCTCCAGACGGGGGTGGGCAATCAGCCCCAGCATTTT.

This clonotype was picked up a small number of times. The V and J genes are TRBV9 and TRBJ2-3; TRBD1 might be the D (5 bases). The CDR3 has 16 amino acids. The germline V gene encodes CDR1 SGDLS and CDR2 YYNGEE. V lost 4 bases and J 1 base, leaving 16 bases between the germline ends. CDR3 residues: CASSQGVRSRTDTQYF. The DNA for the CDR3 is TGTGCCAGCAGCCAAGGGGTTAGGAGCCGCACAGATACGCAGTATTTT.

This clonotype was counted at least ten times. The chain joins TRBV7-2 to TRBJ2-1, with D perhaps TRBD1 or TRBD2 (5 bases each). This CDR3 has 14 amino acids. Germline CDR1 reads SGHTA; CDR2 reads FQGNSA. The V end lost 6 bases, the J end lost 6 bases, and 15 bases lay between the germline ends. The CDR3 DNA reads as TGTGCCAGCAGGTTTACGAGGGACGCCAATGAGCAGTTCTTC. This gives the protein CASRFTRDANEQFF.

This clonotype has ten or more counts. This chain links TRBV20-1 with TRBJ1-2; D gene unclear. The CDR3 totals 10 residues. CDR1 is DFQATT, CDR2 SNEGSKA, per germline (reference sequence). Trimming left V 3 bases short and J 5 bases short, with 4 bases between. For the CDR3, the DNA is TGCAGTGCTAGGGATTATGGCTACACCTTC. Its translation is CSARDYGYTF.

On this clonotype: This CDR3 is missing its conserved last phenylalanine or tryptophan, likely due to a read error. This chain joins TRBV20-1 and TRBJ2-7; tentative D call: TRBD1 (6 bases). This CDR3 has 18 residues. Germline-derived CDR1 and CDR2 are DFQATT and SNEGSKA (reference sequence). The ends were cut back, 0 bases at V and 3 bases at J, with 24 bases in the middle. CDR3 protein: CSARDRKIRDIGFYEQYL. Written as DNA, the CDR3 is TGCAGTGCTAGAGATAGAAAAATCCGGGACATCGGCTTCTACGAGCAGTACCTC.

Concerning this clonotype: The final CDR3 position lacks the conserved phenylalanine or tryptophan, pointing to a likely read error. This chain joins TRBV7-2 and TRBJ1-6, with a possible D match to TRBD1 (5 bases). The germline V gene has CDR1 SGHTA and CDR2 FQGNSA. With 5 bases removed from V and 10 bases from J, the gap between germline ends came to 21 bases. This CDR3 has 16 residues. The CDR3 is CASSRASDTQGSPLHL. As DNA, the CDR3 is TGTGCCAGCAGCAGAGCATCAGATACGCAGGGATCACCCCTCCACCTT.

The chain has TRBV30 and TRBJ1-6; tentatively, D is TRBD1 (5 bases). Per the germline V gene, CDR1 is GTSNPN and CDR2 is SVGIG (reference sequence). The V end was cut by 6 bases, the J end by 7 bases, with 16 bases between. This CDR3 has 14 residues. The CDR3 coding sequence is TGTGCCTGTTACTCCGGGACGGGGAATTCACCCCTCCACTTT. This gives the protein CACYSGTGNSPLHF.

Points on this clonotype: The CDR3 does not close with the conserved phenylalanine or tryptophan, likely indicating a read error. The CDR3 DNA follows: TGTGCCAGCAGTGGGGGACGGTCAGTTCGATACGAGCAGTACCTC. The encoded protein is CASSGGRSVRYEQYL. The gene calls are TRBV28 and TRBJ2-7; D is tentatively TRBD1 or TRBD2 (5 bases each). Germline assignment: CDR1 MDHEN and CDR2 SYDVKM. V was cut by 5 bases and J by 4 bases, with 18 bases left in between. The CDR3 is made up of 15 amino acids.

Ten or more counts support this clonotype. V usage is TRBV27 and J usage is TRBJ2-7, with 9 positions matching TRBD1. The length of the CDR3 is 16 residues. V trimming: 6 bases; J trimming: 4 bases; junction bases outside the gene matches: 13. From germline, CDR1 is MNHEY and CDR2 SMNVEV (reference sequence). The CDR3 spells CASRGIGTGLGYEQYF. For the CDR3, the DNA is TGTGCCAGCAGGGGGATTGGGACAGGGCTCGGGTACGAGCAGTACTTC.

This clonotype was observed many times. The chain combines TRBV7-9 with TRBJ2-5, with D uncertain. The germline CDR1 and CDR2 sequences are SEHNR and FQNEAQ (reference sequence). The CDR3 has 12 amino acids. Trimming took 5 bases from V and 4 from J, leaving 8 bases between them. Written as DNA, the CDR3 is TGTGCCAGCAGCGAGTCAGGAGAGACCCAGTACTTC. This sequence encodes CASSESGETQYF.

Many counts were recorded for this clonotype. The genes are TRBV6-6 and TRBJ2-7; D call uncertain. The CDR3 is made up of 14 amino acids. Between the trimmed V and J ends, which lost 6 bases and 0 bases, there was a span of 12 bases. From germline, CDR1 is MNHNY and CDR2 SVGAGI (reference sequence). The CDR3 nucleotides are TGTGCCAGCAGATTCGTAGCCAACTCCTACGAGCAGTACTTC. Its protein is CASRFVANSYEQYF.

This clonotype showed up many times. The CDR3 nucleotides read TGTGCCAGCAGCCCTACAACGGTGGGTGAGCAGTTCTTC. Translating it yields CASSPTTVGEQFF. The V gene is TRBV3-1, the J gene TRBJ2-1; D call uncertain. CDR1 and CDR2 from the germline V gene are LGHDT and YNNKEL (reference sequence). V was pared by 4 bases and J by 9 bases, with 13 bases between. The CDR3 is 13 residues long.

This clonotype was observed at least ten times. The J gene is TRBJ2-2, the V gene TRBV2; D is unclear. With 5 bases removed from V and 0 bases from J, the gap between germline ends came to 13 bases. Germline CDR1 is SNHLY and CDR2 is FYNNEI. This CDR3 region has 16 residues. The chain's CDR3 is CASSLRSSTNTGELFF. Written as DNA, the CDR3 is TGTGCCAGCAGTCTTCGCTCGAGCACGAACACCGGGGAGCTGTTTTTT.

This clonotype was counted many times. The gene calls are TRBV7-6 and TRBJ2-2; the D is unclear. This CDR3 region has 15 residues. CDR1 and CDR2 (germline): SGHVS, FNYEAQ. V was clipped by 1 base and J by 10 bases, with 16 bases between them. DNA for the CDR3: TGTGCCAGCAGCTTAGGTAGCTTCCAGGCCGAGGAGCTGTTTTTT. Amino acids: CASSLGSFQAEELFF.

This clonotype was recorded at least ten times. This chain joins TRBV2 and TRBJ2-7; weak D call: TRBD1 (6 bases). There are 15 residues in the CDR3. Germline V gene data show CDR1 as SNHLY and CDR2 as FYNNEI. V was clipped by 6 bases and J by 3 bases, with 18 bases between them. CDR3 DNA sequence: TGTGCCAGCAGCCCAAACCGGGACAACCTCTACGAGCAGTACTTC. Translation gives CASSPNRDNLYEQYF.

This chain joins TRBV4-1 and TRBJ1-1; 7 nucleotides match TRBD1. The CDR3 extends over 15 amino acids. The V gene's germline CDR1 is MGHRA and CDR2 YSYEKL. V dropped 3 bases and J dropped 1; count of bases not matched to a gene: 5. This CDR3 is CASSHGTERNTEAFF. The CDR3 DNA reads as TGCGCCAGCAGCCACGGGACAGAGAGGAACACTGAAGCTTTCTTT.

CDR3: CASSFRVSNEQFF. CDR3 nucleotides: TGTGCCAGCAGTTTTCGGGTTTCAAATGAGCAGTTCTTC. The chain combines TRBV12-3 or TRBV12-4 with TRBJ2-1, with unresolved D. Trimming removed 3 bases at V and 7 bases at J, with 10 bases between. This CDR3 region has 13 residues.

The chain couples TRBV3-2 to TRBJ1-5. TRBV3-2 represents a pseudogene. The CDR3 contains 15 residues. As DNA, the CDR3 is TGTGCCAGCAGCCAAGAAGGCAGGAAGGGTCAGCCCCAGCATTTT. Translated, it gives CASSQEGRKGQPQHF.

Ten or more counts support this clonotype. This chain joins TRBV5-1 and TRBJ2-3; TRBD1 matches at 11 bases. V trimming: 5 bases; J trimming: 7 bases; junction bases outside the gene matches: 9. The CDR3 consists of 15 residues. Germline values: CDR1 SGHRS, CDR2 YFSETQ. The CDR3 DNA sequence: TGCGCCAGCAGTTTCCGGACAGGGGGCATCCATACGCAGTATTTT. Amino acids: CASSFRTGGIHTQYF.

This clonotype was picked up many times. The J gene is TRBJ2-2, the V gene TRBV20-1; unclear D gene. CDR3 size: 14 residues. Germline loops: CDR1 DFQATT, CDR2 SNEGSKA (reference sequence). V was shortened by 1 base and J by 1 base, with 7 bases between the two germline ends. The CDR3 loop reads CSARVPMNTGELFF. The CDR3 DNA follows: TGCAGTGCTAGAGTTCCCATGAACACCGGGGAGCTGTTTTTT.

This clonotype was detected a few times. The DNA for the CDR3 is TGCGCCAGCAGCCTACAGGGGGCTGGGGGCACCGGGGAGCTGTTTTTT. Translating gives CASSLQGAGGTGELFF. This rearrangement joins TRBV5-1 to TRBJ2-2; 9 bases line up with TRBD1. The CDR3 has 16 residues. V trimming: 4 bases; J trimming: 4 bases; junction bases outside the gene matches: 8. CDR1 and CDR2 from the germline V gene are SGHRS and YFSETQ.

The table lists this clonotype with many counts. The chain links TRBV5-8 to TRBJ1-3; the D is unclear. Looked up from germline, CDR1 is SGHTS and CDR2 is YDEGEE. V dropped 2 bases and J dropped 0 bases, with 12 bases sitting between them. This CDR3 is built from 16 residues. CDR3 nucleotide sequence: TGTGCCAGCAGCTTATCCCCGACCTACTCTGGAAACACCATATATTTT. Translation gives CASSLSPTYSGNTIYF.

The V and J genes are TRBV5-4 and TRBJ1-5; D not resolved. Trimming stripped 1 base from V and 4 bases from J, with 9 bases between. The CDR3 consists of 14 residues. CDR1 is SGHNT, CDR2 YYREEE, per germline (reference sequence). The CDR3 sequence is CASSLWKTNQPQHF. The DNA for the CDR3 is TGTGCCAGCAGCTTGTGGAAGACTAATCAGCCCCAGCATTTT.

This clonotype came up many times. This chain joins TRBV6-6 and TRBJ2-7; 12 bases line up with TRBD2. This CDR3 region has 20 residues. The V gene's germline CDR1 is MNHNY and CDR2 SVGAGI (reference sequence). Trimming removed 0 bases from V and 3 bases from J; junction bases left unmatched: 15. The CDR3 DNA reads TGTGCCAGCAGTTACTCGAATCTAGCGGGAGGGAGGAAGAAGGGCTACGAGCAGTACTTC. It yields the protein CASSYSNLAGGRKKGYEQYF.

This clonotype was observed many times. V usage is TRBV7-9 and J usage is TRBJ2-4, with D possibly matching TRBD2 (6 bases). Trimming took 8 bases from V and 8 from J, leaving 10 bases between them. CDR1 and CDR2 (germline): SEHNR, FQNEAQ (reference sequence). The CDR3 totals 11 residues. CDR3 sequence: CASSREDIQYF. The CDR3 region has the DNA TGTGCCAGCTCGAGGGAGGACATTCAGTACTTC.

The rearrangement links TRBV13 to TRBJ2-2; D gene ambiguous. With 5 bases removed from V and 8 bases from J, the gap between germline ends came to 3 bases. CDR3 length: 10 amino acids. Germline values: CDR1 PRHDT, CDR2 FYEKMQ (reference sequence). This CDR3 reads CASSQGELFF. For the CDR3, the DNA is TGTGCCAGCAGCCAGGGGGAGCTGTTTTTT.

This clonotype was seen at least ten times. V and J are TRBV24-1 and TRBJ2-5; D gene unclear. CDR3 length: 18 amino acids. Germline-derived CDR1 and CDR2 are KGHDR and SFDVKD. The V end was cut by 1 base, the J end by 7 bases, with 24 bases between. CDR3: CATSDFKGTRHPAGTQYF. The CDR3 nucleotides read TGTGCCACCAGTGATTTTAAAGGCACTCGCCACCCAGCTGGGACCCAGTACTTC.

This clonotype was observed at least ten times. V and J are TRBV14 and TRBJ2-2, with D maybe TRBD2 (5 bases). Germline lookup yields CDR1 SGHDN and CDR2 FVKESK. Trimming stripped 4 bases from V and 3 bases from J, with 9 bases between. The CDR3 totals 14 residues. CDR3 sequence reads: CASSPGLDTGELFF. CDR3 coding DNA: TGTGCCAGCAGCCCGGGGTTAGACACCGGGGAGCTGTTTTTT. Variable domain in full (rest from reference TRBV14 and TRBJ2-2): EAGVTQFPSHSVIEKGQTVTLRCDPISGHDNLYWYRRVMGKEIKFLLHFVKESKQDESGMPNNRFLAERTGGTYSTLKVQPAELEDSGVYFCASSPGLDTGELFFGEGSRLTVL.

This clonotype was detected ten times or more. The J gene is TRBJ1-2, the V gene TRBV29-1; D is uncertain. The V end lost 6 bases, the J end lost 8 bases, and 19 bases lay between the germline ends. Germline V gene data show CDR1 as SQVTM and CDR2 as ANQGSEA. The length of the CDR3 is 13 residues. The chain's CDR3 is CSVSLTEIYGYTF. The CDR3 DNA reads as TGCAGCGTCTCATTGACGGAGATATACGGCTACACCTTC.

The chain uses TRBV29-1 and TRBJ1-1, with a possible D match to TRBD1 (5 bases). CDR3 length equals 14 residues. Germline V gene data show CDR1 as SQVTM and CDR2 as ANQGSEA. Trimming cost V 4 bases and J 4 bases, with 16 bases left between them. CDR3: CSVVGSMGVTEAFF. As DNA, the CDR3 is TGCAGCGTTGTGGGATCCATGGGGGTCACTGAAGCTTTCTTT. The full variable domain, rest sourced from reference TRBV29-1 and TRBJ1-1, is SAVISQKPSRDICQRGTSLTIQCQVDSQVTMMFWYRQQPGQSLTLIATANQGSEATYESGFVIDKFPISRPNLTFSTLTVSNMSPEDSSIYLCSVVGSMGVTEAFFGQGTRLTVV.